Included here is one T cell receptor (beta chain) sequence, with context. The antigen it binds to is not known. No much larger clone is present one base from it, and per-base qualities are unavailable. The data are from a study of cytomegalovirus exposure and HLA in healthy donors (dated by TCRdb to about 2017). Some background on the complete study: An earlier analysis of 587 of the donors reported about 260 Gb of sequence data and 117 million unique TCR beta sequences obtained from 180 million or so T cells. About 280 gigabases of sequencing data and roughly 81 million unique TCR sequences made up an early release that covered 640 HLA-typed donors. The genetic ancestry cluster associated with self-reported Caucasian donors included 81% of the 398 genotyped donors. The aim of the study was to test whether cataloging public T cell receptors could identify signatures of past pathogen exposure. The study profiled the T cell repertoires of 500 to 800 subjects by immunosequencing and related them to cytomegalovirus serostatus. A separate validation cohort of over a hundred different subjects was used in addition to the approximately 640-subject first cohort. The study combined high-throughput TCR immunosequencing, statistical association of individual TCRs with disease status, and machine learning to predict cytomegalovirus infection status. To study patterns of TCR occurrence, a later analysis re-analyzed previously published TCR beta repertoires from hundreds of donors and added high-resolution HLA genotyping. The later analysis used no new phenotypic data to find candidate immune exposures, relying instead on TCR beta sequences and their occurrence across donors. To decide whether each TCR beta V gene segment behaved as functional or pseudogenic, an earlier analysis of 587 of the donors relied on high-throughput TCR beta sequencing. Alongside the repertoire data, information on donor age, sex, ethnicity and CMV serostatus was compiled. Genome-wide SNP genotypes for about 65% of the roughly 700 donors were used in a later genetic analysis, which treated that subset as a discovery cohort. All discovery cohort repertoires had been generated using a single sequencing platform. HLA typing covered class I and class II loci at four-digit resolution. The number of typed donors differed by locus: about 629-640 for A, B, C, DRB1 and DQB1; approximately 520 for DQA1; 606 for DPA1; and around 470 for DPB1. Four to six DR-DQ haplotypes were handled as single units for association and clustering, since linkage in the cohort was strong. On average, 235,054 unique TCR beta nucleotide sequences were sequenced per donor among 350 to 400 genotyped donors of the cohort, with roughly 20% of those sequences being non-productive. Overall study results and their limits: In a later analysis, the rate of TCR association differed among HLA loci, with DRB1 alleles having the most associated TCRs and HLA-C alleles having the fewest. According to the authors, the approach could potentially be generalized to other disease states and immunological phenotypes. Because HLA typing was unavailable for some donors at each locus, only the typed subset was used in association tests. In a later genetic analysis, fewer N-insertions in productive TCRs were reported among donors in an Asian-associated ancestry cluster than the roughly 700-donor mean. In a later analysis, most CMV-associated TCR beta chains were found to appear HLA-restricted, with HLA associations seemingly driven largely by CMV exposure. Across donors, most TCR sequences were observed very rarely, whereas some public TCRs were present in many individuals. Assigning TCR associations to individual alleles was difficult when HLA alleles, especially DR and DQ, strongly co-occurred. A few of the identified cytomegalovirus-associated TCR beta chains were confirmed in vitro to be specific for cytomegalovirus antigens. A further reported finding was that TCR beta sequences accurately predicted the HLA-A and HLA-B alleles for most subjects in the first cohort. Some 16 rarely observed V segments, including chromosome 9 orphons, were excluded from the earlier analysis of just under 600 of the donors because counts were too low. A later genetic analysis associated a missense DCLRE1C variant with V-gene and J-gene trimming of TCR beta chains, and an independent cohort replicated the association. At a false discovery rate of 0.05, a later analysis linked around 15,000 TCR beta sequences to specific HLA alleles. Roughly uniform sequencing depth across donors was assumed in presence/absence analyses, although this assumption may not hold. In this cohort, only TCR beta chains were sequenced, and detectable features were limited by the absence of alpha or paired-chain data. Correlated functional status among segregating V segments might be attributable to linkage disequilibrium, but an unknown experimental factor could not be ruled out. Because the 87-base-pair reads could not distinguish some IMGT-functional V segments, including TRBV6-2 and TRBV6-3, those segments were excluded. The classifier was reported to diagnose cytomegalovirus status with high specificity and sensitivity in both the original cohort and the validation cohort. In the study, around 160 TCR beta chains were listed as associated with cytomegalovirus. Broadly in line with IMGT annotations, most TCR beta V segments showed up in productive rearrangements about 87% or about 30% of the time in an earlier analysis of approximately 600 of the donors. According to a later analysis, parvovirus B19, influenza, CMV and Epstein-Barr virus appeared linked to several top co-occurrence clusters. A cluster of highly shared sequence variants was judged likely to represent a technical artifact of the sequencing pipeline. Immune exposure information for the cohort was limited to CMV serostatus. In a later analysis, HLA-associated TCR beta chains were found to be more clonally expanded and to have lower generation probabilities than equally common non-associated chains.

Measured from the cysteine to the phenylalanine, the CDR3 is 14 residues long. The CDR3 DNA has 42 bases and is translated from base 1. At the junction V is shortened by 4 bases and J by 7 bases; bases outside the gene matches: 8. The germline V gene encodes CDR1 SGHTA and CDR2 FQGNSA. Libraries were prepared through the immunoSEQ multiplex PCR assay. For the multiplex PCR, a mixture combining 60 forward primers for TCR Vbeta segments and 13 reverse primers for TCR Jbeta segments was used. The CDR3 region of rearranged TCR beta genes was amplified from genomic DNA by a multiplex PCR assay. The amplified TCR beta libraries were sequenced on the Illumina HiSeq System as 87-base-pair reads. The study's processing was this. Across the roughly 700 repertoires, a later analysis counted 75 million to 90 million unique TCR beta chains, 8.5 million to 12 million of which were shared by at least two donors. A nearest-neighbor algorithm error-corrected the raw reads and collapsed the reads into unique sequences, merging closely related sequences to remove PCR and sequencing errors. Alignment of CDR3 sequences to IMGT reference sequences was used to assign V, D and J gene segments. For a sequence to be retained, a match of at least six nucleotides to both a V gene segment and a J gene segment was required. Rearrangements were classified as productive when the CDR3 lacked stop codons and remained in frame with V and J, and all other rearrangements were classified as non-productive. Following IMGT convention, CDR3 was defined as the stretch from the second conserved V-encoded cysteine to the conserved J-encoded phenylalanine. The earlier analysis of 450 to 750 of the donors excluded any sequence lacking an unambiguous match to a single V gene segment. An earlier analysis of about 590 of the donors classified V segments as functional when productive rearrangements were above 56.7% and as segregating when the standard deviation between donors was above 5%. A statistical classification framework was built for diagnosing cytomegalovirus status from the catalog of TCR beta chain sequences. V and J gene assignment, in a later analysis, came from comparing TCR nucleotide sequences with IMGT/GENE-DB human TR gene sequences. The TCRdist pipeline was used in a later analysis to assign CDR3 sequences and most-parsimonious VDJ recombination scenarios. In a later analysis, each TCR beta chain was defined by its CDR3 amino acid sequence together with its V-gene family, and reads without a unique V-gene family were excluded. A later analysis removed over 500 highly shared, low-generation-probability nucleotide sequences to deal with suspected cross-contamination and a sequencing artifact. In a later analysis, a clonal expansion index for each public chain was calculated from normalized within-repertoire ranks of inferred template counts. A later analysis computed generation probabilities with a VDJ recombination model fitted to out-of-frame rearrangements, and checked the results against IGoR. In a later analysis, hypergeometric tests were used to score TCR-TCR, TCR-HLA and TCR-CMV co-occurrence, with a repertoire-size bias correction applied to TCR pairs. A later analysis estimated false discovery rates by permuting HLA or CMV assignments 20 times. In a later analysis, co-occurring TCRs were grouped with DBSCAN, and TCRdist sequence similarity was added when clustering was performed within HLA-allele-positive subsets. Repertoires with fewer than 30,000 or more than 120,000 public chains were left out of co-occurrence clustering, as were five repertoires with anomalous nucleotide sharing. TCRdb's version of the immuneACCESS table is confined to in-frame rearrangements and falls short of the full clone set. An unresolved V gene accounts for under half of the shortfall where checked; the remainder is of unknown origin. V and J calls and clone size are those listed in that table; D and trimming were worked out from the DNA. The sample contains about 190,000 clones, roughly 12% of them found a single time. The ten largest clonotypes hold under 10% of the sample.

The cohort consisted of more than 650 healthy bone marrow donors. Cohort members were all nominally healthy when sampled, although unrecorded immune exposures were likely present. The donor tested CMV seropositive, placing the donor among the approximately 290 seropositive members of the cohort. A peripheral blood sample was collected from each donor, and TCR beta sequencing was performed on peripheral blood mononuclear cells. The Qiagen DNeasy Blood Extraction Kit was used to extract genomic DNA from the blood cell samples. What was sequenced was PBMCs. This sequence was found in a man aged 50-59 years in good health and CMV-seropositive. The rearrangement joined TRBV7-2 to TRBJ2-3; 7 central nucleotides agree with TRBD2. For the CDR3, the sequence is CASSSLLASHTQYF. The sequenced DNA is TGTGCCAGCAGCTCGCTACTAGCGAGTCATACGCAGTATTTT. The full variable domain, with segments outside the CDR3 supplied by the reference TRBV7-2 and TRBJ2-3 proteins, appears as GAGVSQSPSNKVTEKGKDVELRCDPISGHTALYWYRQSLGQGLEFLIYFQGNSAPDKSGLPSDRFSAERTGGSVSTLTIQRTQQEDSAVYLCASSSLLASHTQYFGPGTRLTVL.